Listed here is a single TCR beta chain. Its target is unknown. This could be a read error, since a much larger clone is one nucleotide away. The J segment lost 3 bases and the V segment lost 5 bases, leaving 5 bases of the junction unmatched. The CDR3 has 14 amino acids. CDR1 and CDR2 from the germline V gene are ENHRY and SYGVKD. This sample stems from a study of T cells in Graves' hyperthyroidism and ophthalmopathy. Study at large: Peripheral blood draws took place at initial diagnosis, ahead of any treatment. Points from the study as a whole: A model using 13 V-J features told ophthalmopathy apart from stable hyperthyroidism.

The TCR beta CDR3 regions underwent amplification using RNA transcripts as the source. HTBI primers were employed in a first-round RT-PCR of the TCR CDR3. TCRdb re-called the multiplex PCR reads through MiXCR, storing one row per CDR3 protein. The data show about 290,000 distinct CDR3 sequences, about 15% seen once. This sequence was found in a man aged 25 to 40 with Graves' hyperthyroidism. V usage is TRBV10-3 and J usage is TRBJ2-3, with TRBD2 matching 7 bases. Sequencing was performed on blood. This CDR3 reads CAISKGGHTDTQYF. The CDR3 DNA reads as TGTGCCATCAGTAAGGGAGGGCATACAGATACGCAGTATTTT.